The rows below give T cell receptor beta chains drawn from one sample of a study of T cells in Graves' hyperthyroidism and ophthalmopathy. TCRdb reprocessed the multiplex PCR reads via MiXCR and lists one record per CDR3 protein. The table has around 490,000 distinct CDR3 sequences, nearly 20% seen once. The sequenced material came from blood. These receptors were obtained from a man aged 40-55 years with Graves' ophthalmopathy. Both conserved end residues are part of each CDR3. The order of the fields is CDR3 protein, CDR3 DNA, V gene, clone size, J gene, D gene. The D gene is left open where the match is weak. Only some rows state a clone size, as once, few, many or a class for expanded clones.

CDR3: CSAWDSRYEQYF
DNA: TGCAGTGCCTGGGACAGCCGCTACGAGCAGTACTTC
V: TRBV20-1
size: few
J: TRBJ2-7
D: TRBD1

CDR3: CASSEYPVDYGYTF
DNA: TGTGCCAGCAGTGAATACCCCGTTGACTATGGCTACACCTTC
V: TRBV6-1
size: few
J: TRBJ1-2
D: .

CDR3: CASSQEGIGGFINEQFF
DNA: TGCGCCAGCAGCCAAGAAGGGATAGGGGGATTCATTAATGAGCAGTTCTTC
V: TRBV4-3
size: few
J: TRBJ2-1
D: .

CDR3: CASSQDWRGTNIQYF
DNA: TGTGCCAGCAGCCAAGATTGGAGGGGGACTAACATTCAGTACTTC
V: TRBV14
size: .
J: TRBJ2-4
D: .

CDR3: CASVGTGPSSYNSPLHF
DNA: TGTGCCAGCGTAGGGACAGGGCCATCCTCCTATAATTCACCCCTCCACTTT
V: TRBV2
size: .
J: TRBJ1-6
D: TRBD1

CDR3: CASSNGANSPLHF
DNA: TGTGCCAGCAGCAACGGGGCTAATTCACCCCTCCACTTT
V: TRBV3-1
size: few
J: TRBJ1-6
D: .

CDR3: CASSRRTSVSSYNEQFF
DNA: TGTGCCAGCAGTCGACGGACTAGCGTTAGCTCCTACAATGAGCAGTTCTTC
V: TRBV12-3/TRBV12-4
size: many
J: TRBJ2-1
D: TRBD2

CDR3: CASSQNGQAFWGYTF
DNA: TGTGCCAGCAGCCAAAACGGACAGGCCTTTTGGGGCTACACCTTC
V: TRBV4-2
size: .
J: TRBJ1-2
D: TRBD1

CDR3: CASSLDDFGDTQYF
DNA: TGTGCCAGCAGCTTAGATGACTTCGGGGATACGCAGTATTTT
V: TRBV7-8
size: many
J: TRBJ2-3
D: .

CDR3: CASSPRWGGVTEAFF
DNA: TGTGCCAGCAGCCCCCGGTGGGGTGGAGTCACTGAAGCTTTCTTT
V: TRBV11-3
size: few
J: TRBJ1-1
D: .

CDR3: CASSAHGRTKLTSTDTQYF
DNA: TGTGCCAGCAGTGCGCACGGACGAACCAAACTTACTAGCACAGATACGCAGTATTTT
V: TRBV27
size: .
J: TRBJ2-3
D: .

CDR3: CASGLGQSSYNEQFF
DNA: TGTGCCAGCGGCCTGGGACAGAGCTCCTACAATGAGCAGTTCTTC
V: TRBV11-2
size: .
J: TRBJ2-1
D: TRBD1

CDR3: CASSLATVRETQYF
DNA: TGTGCCAGCAGCTTAGCCACCGTTAGGGAGACCCAGTACTTC
V: TRBV7-8
size: many
J: TRBJ2-5
D: .

CDR3: CAWSSFRQGPPREAQYF
DNA: TGTGCCTGGAGTTCCTTCAGACAGGGGCCCCCACGAGAGGCGCAGTATTTT
V: TRBV30
size: few
J: TRBJ2-3
D: TRBD1

CDR3: CASSSKGRVTGELFF
DNA: TGCGCCAGCAGCTCCAAGGGGAGGGTCACCGGGGAGCTGTTTTTT
V: TRBV5-1
size: few
J: TRBJ2-2
D: TRBD2

CDR3: CALIPRGSSGNTIYF
DNA: TGTGCCTTAATACCCCGAGGGTCCTCTGGAAACACCATATATTTT
V: TRBV30
size: few
J: TRBJ1-3
D: .

CDR3: CATSRVSENIQYF
DNA: TGTGCCACCAGCAGGGTATCGGAGAACATTCAGTACTTC
V: TRBV15
size: .
J: TRBJ2-4
D: .

CDR3: CASSSHVTGLDGYTF
DNA: TGTGCCAGCAGCTCCCACGTCACAGGGCTGGATGGCTACACCTTC
V: TRBV11-2
size: many
J: TRBJ1-2
D: .

CDR3: CASSSYPTSGIHEQYF
DNA: TGTGCCAGCAGCTCATACCCGACTAGCGGGATCCACGAGCAGTACTTC
V: TRBV7-9
size: few
J: TRBJ2-7
D: TRBD2

CDR3: CASIIRGAPMNTEAFF
DNA: TGTGCCAGCATTATTAGAGGGGCTCCGATGAACACTGAAGCTTTCTTT
V: TRBV12-3/TRBV12-4
size: .
J: TRBJ1-1
D: .

CDR3: CASSEWTARSYGYTF
DNA: TGTGCCAGCAGTGAATGGACAGCCAGATCCTATGGCTACACCTTC
V: TRBV2
size: many
J: TRBJ1-2
D: .

CDR3: CASITTATSSYNSPLHF
DNA: TGTGCCAGCATAACAACAGCCACGAGCTCCTATAATTCACCCCTCCACTTT
V: TRBV6-1
size: once
J: TRBJ1-6
D: .

CDR3: CASSIGTGAGEQYF
DNA: TGCGCCAGCAGCATCGGGACAGGGGCGGGCGAGCAGTACTTC
V: TRBV5-1
size: few
J: TRBJ2-7
D: TRBD1

CDR3: CASSQDLADGYTF
DNA: TGTGCCAGCTCACAGGACCTAGCGGATGGCTACACCTTC
V: TRBV18
size: few
J: TRBJ1-2
D: .

CDR3: CASSATFGGQPQHF
DNA: TGTGCCAGCAGTGCAACTTTTGGGGGCCAGCCCCAGCATTTT
V: TRBV6-1
size: .
J: TRBJ1-5
D: .

CDR3: CASSLSRHGSPLHF
DNA: TGTGCCAGCAGCTTAAGTCGGCATGGTTCACCCCTCCACTTT
V: TRBV7-2
size: many
J: TRBJ1-6
D: .

CDR3: CASRTGTVRSGNTIYF
DNA: TGTGCCAGCAGGACCGGGACGGTGAGATCTGGAAACACCATATATTTT
V: TRBV6-1
size: .
J: TRBJ1-3
D: .

CDR3: CASSQSGRDSPLHF
DNA: TGTGCCAGCAGCCAGTCGGGGAGGGATTCACCCCTCCACTTT
V: TRBV11-3
size: .
J: TRBJ1-6
D: .

CDR3: CASSYLGTGGKNIQYF
DNA: TGTGCCAGCAGCTACCTAGGGACAGGGGGCAAAAACATTCAGTACTTC
V: TRBV7-8
size: many
J: TRBJ2-4
D: TRBD1

CDR3: CASSLGRGGLSSYNEQFF
DNA: TGTGCCAGCAGCTTAGGTCGGGGGGGCCTCAGCTCCTACAATGAGCAGTTCTTC
V: TRBV7-8
size: many
J: TRBJ2-1
D: TRBD2

CDR3: CASSILDRANSPLHF
DNA: TGTGCCAGTAGTATCCTCGACAGGGCAAATTCACCCCTCCACTTT
V: TRBV19
size: .
J: TRBJ1-6
D: TRBD1

CDR3: CASSSGAGSSFYGYTF
DNA: TGTGCCAGCAGTTCGGGAGCAGGATCCTCCTTCTATGGCTACACCTTC
V: TRBV28
size: many
J: TRBJ1-2
D: .